This T cell receptor beta chain was identified during a study of cytomegalovirus exposure and HLA in healthy donors. Use of 60 Vbeta and 13 Jbeta primers characterized the PCR. Clones were read by immunoSEQ multiplex PCR, and TCRdb kept only the in-frame ones, dropping some. This sample carries about 120,000 clones, 70% to 80% of them seen once, and the ten largest clones take over 1.5%. The CDR3 totals 14 residues. The germline V gene encodes CDR1 MDHEN and CDR2 SYDVKM. V lost 2 bases, J lost 4 bases, and 11 bases lay in between. On this clone: This same CDR3 is encoded by further DNA sequences in the sample.

The chain employs TRBV28 and TRBJ1-1; possible D gene TRBD1, 5 bases. The receptor was isolated from a woman between 18 and 30 years old in good health and CMV-seronegative. The sequencing sample was made of PBMCs. The DNA for the CDR3 is TGTGCCAGCAGTTTAGGGCAGGGTCGCACTGAAGCTTTCTTT. Translated: CASSLGQGRTEAFF.